Detailed here is one TCR beta chain. Its antigen specificity is not known. No much larger clone exists at a distance of one base, and base qualities are not known. In light of the paper, this sample's treatment or condition label describes: allogeneic hematopoietic cell transplantation with graft depleted of TCRalphabeta T cells and CD19 B cells. The children who served as transplant recipients had been given grafts of TCRalphabeta/CD19-depleted allogeneic hematopoietic cells. These data are taken from a study of T-cell reconstitution after alpha-beta-depleted transplantation in children (TCRdb year 2016). Study-wide context: T-cell immune reconstitution after TCRalphabeta/CD19-depleted allogeneic hematopoietic cell transplantation in children was quantitatively tracked in the study by means of TCR repertoire profiling. The full study reports these points: About two months after transplant, the apparently early recovery of alphabetaT-cell counts reportedly depended on just several hundred clones that had expanded rapidly and came from non-depleted graft cells. The frequencies of hyperexpanded clones fell over the following months, and after one year, T-cell counts and TCRbeta diversity were mostly attributed to newly produced T cells. In some patients, the high TCRbeta diversity seen at day 60 was put down to recipient T cells and intrathymic progenitors that had survived conditioning.

As encoded in the germline V gene, CDR1 is SNHLY while CDR2 is FYNNEI. Compared with germline, V lacks 8 bases and J lacks 4 bases; bases without a gene match: 5. The CDR3 runs 13 amino acids, cysteine and phenylalanine included. Only the CDR3 DNA stays, 39 bases, in frame from base 1. Preparation of the library involved PCR. Instrument used: Illumina HiSeq 2500. To normalize quantification of the TCRbeta repertoire, the TCR libraries were built with molecular barcoding that relied on unique molecular identifiers. TCRdb handled the public reads itself, with Q25 trimming in fastp and clone calling in MiXCR, and kept productive beta chains. Rows are combined by CDR3 protein, so each entry shows the most common genes and DNA. For this sample there are just under 250,000 distinct CDR3 sequences; about 23% appear just once. Around 2.5% of the sample is in the top ten clones.

Recombination connected TRBV2 to TRBJ2-7; TRBD2 aligns with 10 central bases. The receptor was isolated from a girl aged 2-10 years with Fanconi anemia, due to receive a stem cell transplant. Source: PBMCs, taken before TCRalphabeta/CD19-depleted stem cell transplant. The bases read TGTGCCAGCGTGCTAGCGGGAGTATACGAGCAGTACTTC. This codes for CASVLAGVYEQYF.